This is a list of T cell receptor beta chains from one sample in a study of PD-L1 blockade in urothelial cancer. Sequencing was performed with immunoSEQ multiplex PCR; in TCRdb, only in-frame clones are kept and a portion is missing. The sample has roughly 100,000 clones; roughly 83% are singletons. Specimen: PBMCs, collected around atezolizumab (anti-PD-L1) treatment. All receptors come from a man aged 65-85 years with urothelial cancer. The CDR3 runs from the conserved cysteine through the conserved F or W. The D gene is left open where the match is weak. Expanded clones get a size class; other rows say once, few or many, or leave the size out.

j_call v_call clone_size d_call cdr3_aa cdr3_nt
TRBJ2-7 TRBV19 NA TRBD1 CASHGTGAFGEQYF TGTGCCAGCCACGGGACAGGCGCGTTTGGCGAGCAGTACTTC
TRBJ2-1 TRBV9 NA TRBD2 CASSSRLAGMEQFF TGTGCCAGCAGCTCCAGACTAGCGGGGATGGAGCAGTTCTTC
TRBJ1-1 TRBV5-1 NA NA CASSFSGMDTEAFF TGCGCCAGCAGCTTCTCAGGGATGGACACTGAAGCTTTCTTT
TRBJ2-7 TRBV11-2 NA NA CASSLDGQIYPYEQYF TGTGCCAGCAGCTTAGATGGGCAGATTTATCCCTACGAGCAGTACTTC
TRBJ1-2 TRBV27 NA NA CASSPRVGGVLYGYTF TGTGCCAGCAGCCCCAGGGTGGGGGGAGTTCTCTATGGCTACACCTTC
TRBJ1-2 TRBV7-9 NA NA CASSSRAVRDGYTF TGTGCCAGCAGCTCCAGGGCCGTCAGGGATGGCTACACCTTC
TRBJ2-3 TRBV9 NA TRBD2 CASSALAGEGTDTQYF TGTGCCAGCAGCGCCTTAGCGGGAGAAGGGACAGATACGCAGTATTTT
TRBJ2-2 TRBV6-1 NA TRBD1 CASSHLQGDTGELFF TGTGCCAGCAGCCACTTACAGGGGGACACCGGGGAGCTGTTTTTT
TRBJ2-1 TRBV11-2 NA TRBD2 CASSLEGGGHNEQFF TGTGCCAGCAGCTTAGAGGGCGGGGGTCACAATGAGCAGTTCTTC
TRBJ2-3 TRBV7-6 NA TRBD2 CASSSLQGTSGIGTDTQYF TGTGCCAGCAGCTCCCTCCAGGGGACTAGCGGGATTGGCACAGATACGCAGTATTTT
TRBJ2-7 TRBV5-1 once TRBD2 CASSAFSGRADEQYF TGCGCCAGCAGCGCCTTTAGCGGGAGGGCCGACGAGCAGTACTTC